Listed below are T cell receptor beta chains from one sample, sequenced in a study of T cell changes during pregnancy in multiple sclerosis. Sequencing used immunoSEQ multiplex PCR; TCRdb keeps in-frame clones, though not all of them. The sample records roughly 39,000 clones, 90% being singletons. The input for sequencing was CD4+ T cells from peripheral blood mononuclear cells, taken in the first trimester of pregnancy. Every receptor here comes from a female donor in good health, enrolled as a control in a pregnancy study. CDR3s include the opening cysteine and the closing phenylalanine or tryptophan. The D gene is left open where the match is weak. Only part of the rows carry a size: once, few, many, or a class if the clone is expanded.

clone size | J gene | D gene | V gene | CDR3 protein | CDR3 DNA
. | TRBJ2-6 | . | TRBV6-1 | CASRASPRGFSGANVLTF | TGTGCCAGCCGTGCCTCGCCGCGGGGCTTCTCTGGGGCCAACGTCCTGACTTTC
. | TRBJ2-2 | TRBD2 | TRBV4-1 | CASSEGAGGPNGELFF | TGCGCCAGCAGTGAGGGAGCGGGGGGGCCAAACGGGGAGCTGTTTTTT
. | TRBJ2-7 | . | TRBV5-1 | CASSLFPGDSYEQYF | TGCGCCAGCAGCTTGTTCCCAGGGGACTCCTACGAGCAGTACTTC
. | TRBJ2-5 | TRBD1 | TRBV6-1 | CASSEGQGAGETQYF | TGTGCCAGCAGTGAAGGTCAGGGGGCCGGGGAGACCCAGTACTTC
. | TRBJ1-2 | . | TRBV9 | CASSTLPGSGGYTF | TGTGCCAGCAGCACTCTGCCGGGATCGGGCGGCTACACCTTC
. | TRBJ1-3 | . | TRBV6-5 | CASRSVGTIYF | TGTGCCAGTCGCAGCGTGGGCACCATATATTTT
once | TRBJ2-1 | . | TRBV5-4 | CASSLEQVNEQFF | TGTGCCAGCAGCTTGGAACAGGTAAATGAGCAGTTCTTC
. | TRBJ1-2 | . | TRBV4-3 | CASSQGDRGFGYGYTF | TGCGCCAGCAGCCAAGGAGATAGGGGCTTCGGCTATGGCTACACCTTC
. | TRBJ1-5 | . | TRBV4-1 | CASSQSPARGNQPQHF | TGCGCCAGCAGCCAAAGCCCCGCCAGGGGAAATCAGCCCCAGCATTTT
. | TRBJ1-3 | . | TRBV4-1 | CASSQETRGRNTIYF | TGCGCCAGCAGCCAAGAAACCCGGGGGAGAAACACCATATATTTT
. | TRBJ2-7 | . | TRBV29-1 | CSVGRDFPSYEQYF | TGCAGCGTTGGCCGGGATTTTCCCTCCTACGAGCAGTACTTC
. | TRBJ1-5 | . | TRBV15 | CATSVKQRRVQPQHF | TGTGCCACCAGCGTAAAACAGCGGCGGGTTCAGCCCCAGCATTTT
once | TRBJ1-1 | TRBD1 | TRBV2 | CASRGQGGATEAFF | TGTGCCAGCAGAGGACAGGGAGGGGCCACTGAAGCTTTCTTT
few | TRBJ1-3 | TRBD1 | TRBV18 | CASSANPGTGGNTIYF | TGTGCCAGCTCAGCCAACCCCGGGACAGGCGGAAACACCATATATTTT
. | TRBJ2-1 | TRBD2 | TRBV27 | CASSFPGGAKGYNEQFF | TGTGCCAGCAGTTTTCCCGGGGGGGCGAAAGGGTACAATGAGCAGTTCTTC
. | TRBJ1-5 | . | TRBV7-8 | CASSPVGGRGYQPQHF | TGTGCCAGCAGCCCCGTGGGGGGGCGGGGATACCAGCCCCAGCATTTT
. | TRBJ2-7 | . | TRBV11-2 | CASSTEWVSYEQYF | TGTGCCAGCAGCACAGAATGGGTCTCCTACGAGCAGTACTTC
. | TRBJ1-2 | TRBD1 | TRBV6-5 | CASSYTGGYGYTF | TGTGCCAGCAGTTACACAGGGGGCTATGGCTACACCTTC
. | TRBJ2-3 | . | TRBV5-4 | CASSLYQGEQYF | TGTGCCAGCAGCTTATATCAGGGCGAGCAGTATTTT
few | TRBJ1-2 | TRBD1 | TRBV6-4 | CASRTGTGGYTF | TGTGCCAGCAGGACCGGGACAGGAGGCTACACCTTC
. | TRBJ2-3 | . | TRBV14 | CASSPVLYF | TGTGCCAGCAGTCCCGTCTTGTATTTT
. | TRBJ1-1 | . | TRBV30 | CAWSFVVQENTEAFF | TGTGCCTGGAGCTTTGTCGTACAAGAGAACACTGAAGCTTTCTTT
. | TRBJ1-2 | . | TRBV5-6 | CASSLVAGSAQTNYGYTF | TGTGCCAGCAGCTTGGTGGCGGGCAGCGCCCAAACTAACTATGGCTACACCTTC
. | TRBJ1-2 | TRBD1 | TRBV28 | CASRSGTGSGYTF | TGTGCCAGCAGGTCAGGGACAGGGTCTGGCTACACCTTC
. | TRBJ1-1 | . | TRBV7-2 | CASTEGQWNTEAFF | TGTGCCAGCACCGAAGGACAATGGAACACTGAAGCTTTCTTT
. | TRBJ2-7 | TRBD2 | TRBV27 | CASSSPGLAAYEQYF | TGTGCCAGCAGTTCCCCGGGACTAGCGGCCTACGAGCAGTACTTC
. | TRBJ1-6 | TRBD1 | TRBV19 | CASSPGTGVFYNSPLHF | TGTGCCAGTAGTCCCGGGACAGGGGTGTTCTATAATTCACCCCTCCACTTT
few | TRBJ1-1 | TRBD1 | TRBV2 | CASNGQGGTEAFF | TGTGCCAGCAACGGACAGGGGGGAACTGAAGCTTTCTTT
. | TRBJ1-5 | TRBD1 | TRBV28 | CASSWTGMGNQPQHF | TGTGCCAGCAGTTGGACAGGGATGGGCAATCAGCCCCAGCATTTT
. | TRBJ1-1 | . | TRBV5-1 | CASSLAPRGNMNTEAFF | TGCGCCAGCAGCTTGGCGCCCAGGGGAAATATGAACACTGAAGCTTTCTTT
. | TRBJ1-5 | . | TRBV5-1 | CASSGGGNQPQHF | TGCGCCAGCTCCGGGGGGGGCAATCAGCCCCAGCATTTT
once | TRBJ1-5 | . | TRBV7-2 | CASSLEGLSNQPQHF | TGTGCCAGCAGCTTAGAGGGGTTGAGCAATCAGCCCCAGCATTTT
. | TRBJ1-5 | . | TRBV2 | CASSEIVKGYGNQPQHF | TGTGCCAGCAGTGAAATAGTGAAGGGGTACGGCAATCAGCCCCAGCATTTT
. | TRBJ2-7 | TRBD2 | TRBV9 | CASSTLAGDYEQYF | TGTGCCAGCAGCACCTTAGCGGGGGACTACGAGCAGTACTTC
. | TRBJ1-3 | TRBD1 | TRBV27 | CASSRTSGTGRGTIYF | TGTGCCAGCAGCCGAACCTCCGGGACAGGCCGCGGCACCATATATTTT
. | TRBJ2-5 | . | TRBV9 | CASSEGLIQETQYF | TGTGCCAGCAGCGAGGGACTGATACAAGAGACCCAGTACTTC
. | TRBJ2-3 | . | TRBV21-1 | CASSKYLRTGFKDTQYF | TGTGCCAGCAGCAAATACCTTCGCACAGGGTTTAAAGATACGCAGTATTTT
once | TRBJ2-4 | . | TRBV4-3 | CASSQDTKNIQYF | TGCGCCAGCAGCCAAGATACCAAAAACATTCAGTACTTC
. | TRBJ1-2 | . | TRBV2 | CASSNQGIFYGYTF | TGTGCCAGCAGTAACCAGGGGATTTTCTATGGCTACACCTTC
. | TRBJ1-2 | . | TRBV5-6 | CASSLDTESSGYTF | TGTGCCAGCAGCTTAGACACCGAATCGAGTGGCTACACCTTC
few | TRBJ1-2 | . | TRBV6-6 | CASSLKRDYGYTF | TGTGCCAGCAGTCTTAAGCGTGACTATGGCTACACCTTC
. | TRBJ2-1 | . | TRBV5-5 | CASSTGKYNEQFF | TGTGCCAGCAGTACAGGCAAGTACAATGAGCAGTTCTTC
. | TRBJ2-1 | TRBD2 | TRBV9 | CASSVSGGANYEQFF | TGTGCCAGCAGCGTAAGCGGGGGGGCTAATTATGAGCAGTTCTTC
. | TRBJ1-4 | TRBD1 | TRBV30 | CAWSLETGEKLFF | TGTGCCTGGAGTCTCGAGACAGGGGAAAAACTGTTTTTT
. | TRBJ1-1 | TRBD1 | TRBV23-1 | CASSQEGALTEAFF | TGCGCCAGCAGTCAAGAGGGGGCACTCACTGAAGCTTTCTTT
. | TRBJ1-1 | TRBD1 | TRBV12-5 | CASGWDSMNTEAFF | TGTGCTAGTGGTTGGGACAGTATGAACACTGAAGCTTTCTTT
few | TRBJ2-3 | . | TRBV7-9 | CASSPVRQVTTDTQYF | TGTGCCAGCAGCCCTGTAAGGCAGGTCACCACAGATACGCAGTATTTT
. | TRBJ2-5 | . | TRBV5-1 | CASSSEAGRGGTQYF | TGCGCCAGCAGCTCGGAGGCAGGGCGAGGGGGGACCCAGTACTTC
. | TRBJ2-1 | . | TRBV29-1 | CSVVTLIGREQFF | TGCAGCGTTGTGACTCTGATCGGGAGAGAGCAGTTCTTC
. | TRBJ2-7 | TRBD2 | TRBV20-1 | CSAGGVGVQYF | TGCAGTGCTGGGGGGGTAGGGGTGCAGTACTTC
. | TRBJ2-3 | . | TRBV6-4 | CASSGEMGILQYF | TGTGCCAGCAGTGGGGAGATGGGGATACTCCAGTATTTT